What follows are 8 T cell receptor beta chains derived from one specimen sequenced in a study of shared clonotypes between healthy human individuals. Profiling relied on immunoSEQ multiplex PCR, and the TCRdb table lists in-frame clones only, not all of them. The data show 1.4 million or so clones, around 98.5% seen once. Material for sequencing was naive CD4+ T cells sorted from blood. Noted subset: CD45RA+ positively selected. The receptors derive from a man aged 25-40 years in good health.

The chain uses TRBV29-1 and TRBJ2-1, with D perhaps matching TRBD1 or TRBD2 (5 bases each). This CDR3 has 13 amino acids. The V end lost 4 bases, the J end lost 10 bases, and 17 bases lay between the germline ends. Germline CDR1 and CDR2: SQVTM and ANQGSEA. CDR3 residues: CSVAGGDRREQFF. The CDR3 DNA sequence: TGCAGCGTTGCTGGGGGAGATCGCAGGGAGCAGTTCTTC.

The chain has TRBV15 and TRBJ2-1; D not resolved. Germline lookup yields CDR1 LNHNV and CDR2 YYDKDF (reference sequence). The CDR3 sequence is 14 residues long. V shed 0 bases and J shed 7 bases, with 10 bases lying between them. For the CDR3, the DNA is TGTGCCACCAGCAGAGACGGGTCCGCGAATGAGCAGTTCTTC. Amino acid sequence: CATSRDGSANEQFF.

The gene calls are TRBV6-5 and TRBJ1-5; D ambiguous. The CDR3 has 13 residues. Germline CDR1 MNHEY, CDR2 SVGAGI. The V gene lost 7 bases and the J gene lost 3 bases, with 10 bases spanning the gap. The CDR3 protein is CASKGALNQPQHF. Here the CDR3 DNA reads TGTGCCAGCAAGGGTGCCCTCAATCAGCCCCAGCATTTT.

The CDR3 nucleotides read TGTGCCAGCAGTATAGCGGGAGTGAATGAGCAGTTCTTC. Translated: CASSIAGVNEQFF. The rearrangement links TRBV28 to TRBJ2-1; TRBD2 matches 9 bases. This CDR3 spans 13 amino acids. The V gene end was trimmed by 5 bases and the J gene end by 7 bases; junction bases not matched to a gene: 3. Germline CDR1 and CDR2: MDHEN and SYDVKM.

The chain links TRBV6-4 to TRBJ2-1; 11 bases align to TRBD2. The CDR3 consists of 15 residues. V shed 5 bases and J 3 bases; nucleotides not matched to a gene: 3. From germline, CDR1 is MRHNA and CDR2 SNTAGT. In DNA, the CDR3 is TGTGCCAGCAGTAGACTAGCGGGATTCTACAATGAGCAGTTCTTC. Its protein is CASSRLAGFYNEQFF.

This clone was detected only once. The V and J genes are TRBV18 and TRBJ1-5; no definite D call. V lost 2 bases and J 4 bases, leaving 15 bases between the germline ends. From germline, CDR1 is KGHSH and CDR2 LQKENI. The CDR3 loop spans 16 amino acids. The CDR3 spells CASSPLAQSMNQPQHF. As DNA, the CDR3 is TGTGCCAGCTCACCATTAGCGCAGAGCATGAATCAGCCCCAGCATTTT.

Details on this clone: This sample also contains other DNA sequences that code for the same CDR3. The chain carries TRBV5-6 and TRBJ2-7; D remains ambiguous. Germline CDR1 SGHDT, CDR2 YYEEEE. This CDR3 region has 12 residues. V lost 4 bases and J lost 4, with 9 bases in between. DNA for the CDR3: TGTGCCAGCAGCCCGATGGGGTACGAGCAGTACTTC. It translates to CASSPMGYEQYF.

The chain links TRBV28 to TRBJ1-2; D possibly corresponds to TRBD1 (5 bases). The V gene lost 9 bases and the J gene lost 2 bases, with 13 bases spanning the gap. CDR3 size: 13 residues. In germline, CDR1 is MDHEN, CDR2 SYDVKM. CDR3 bases: TGTGCCAGTTATGACAGAAAGAACTATGGCTACACCTTC. Translated, it gives CASYDRKNYGYTF.